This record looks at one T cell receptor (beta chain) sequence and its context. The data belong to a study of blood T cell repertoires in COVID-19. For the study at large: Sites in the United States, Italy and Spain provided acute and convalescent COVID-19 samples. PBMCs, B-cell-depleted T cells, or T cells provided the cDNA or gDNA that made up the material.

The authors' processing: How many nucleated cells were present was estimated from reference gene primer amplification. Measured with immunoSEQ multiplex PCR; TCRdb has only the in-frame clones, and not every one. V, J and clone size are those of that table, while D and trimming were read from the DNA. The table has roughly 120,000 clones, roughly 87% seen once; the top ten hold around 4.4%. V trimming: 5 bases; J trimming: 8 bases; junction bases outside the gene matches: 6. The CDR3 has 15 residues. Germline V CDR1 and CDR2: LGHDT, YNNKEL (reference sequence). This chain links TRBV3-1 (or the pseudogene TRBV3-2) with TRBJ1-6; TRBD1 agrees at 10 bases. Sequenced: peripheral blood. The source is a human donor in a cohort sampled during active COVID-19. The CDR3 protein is CASSDWTGGDSPLHF. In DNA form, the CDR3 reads TGTGCCAGCAGCGACTGGACAGGGGGGGATTCACCCCTCCACTTT.